A selection of T cell receptor beta chains follows, all from one sample in a study of identical twins. TCRdb fed the 5' RACE reads into MiXCR, producing one record per CDR3 protein. This sample has about 890,000 distinct CDR3 sequences, with 9% to 15% found just once. The same sample was also used in a study of yellow fever vaccine responses in identical twins.

What was sequenced was PBMCs. These receptors were collected from a woman between 18 and 29 years old in good health. CDR3s include the opening cysteine and the closing phenylalanine or tryptophan. A D gene is named only where the DNA matches it firmly. The size of a clone is reported for some rows only, either as once, few or many, or as a class for expanded clones.

v_call	d_call	clone_size	j_call	cdr3_aa	cdr3_nt
TRBV2	-	-	TRBJ2-7	CASRSPGYEQYF	TGTGCCAGCAGATCTCCTGGCTACGAGCAGTACTTC
TRBV12-3/TRBV12-4	TRBD1	few	TRBJ1-2	CASSRQGAHYGYTF	TGTGCCAGCAGCAGACAGGGGGCTCACTATGGCTACACCTTC
TRBV4-1	-	-	TRBJ2-7	CASSHAGVGYEQYF	TGCGCCAGCAGCCACGCAGGGGTGGGCTACGAGCAGTACTTC
TRBV10-3	TRBD1	few	TRBJ1-5	CAISETGTGASNQPQHF	TGTGCCATCAGTGAGACTGGGACAGGGGCGAGCAATCAGCCCCAGCATTTT
TRBV12-3/TRBV12-4	-	-	TRBJ2-3	CASGGRAGDTQYF	TGTGCCAGCGGAGGGCGCGCGGGAGATACGCAGTATTTT
TRBV2	-	few	TRBJ2-2	CASSKLTGPGTGELFF	TGTGCCAGCAGTAAACTGACAGGTCCGGGCACCGGGGAGCTGTTTTTT
TRBV12-3/TRBV12-4	TRBD1	many	TRBJ2-3	CASSLTGQGTDTQYF	TGTGCCAGCAGTTTAACCGGACAGGGTACAGATACGCAGTATTTT
TRBV7-2	-	few	TRBJ1-6	CASSYTDTNNSPLHF	TGTGCCAGCAGCTACACCGACACCAATAATTCACCCCTCCACTTT
TRBV27	-	-	TRBJ1-1	CASRFLDRGTEAFF	TGTGCCAGCAGATTCTTGGACAGAGGGACTGAAGCTTTCTTT
TRBV19	-	-	TRBJ1-5	CASSIKISNQPQHF	TGTGCCAGTAGTATCAAAATTAGCAATCAGCCCCAGCATTTT
TRBV19	-	-	TRBJ2-1	CASSISDYNEQFF	TGTGCCAGTAGTATATCTGACTACAATGAGCAGTTCTTC
TRBV28	TRBD1	-	TRBJ2-3	CASSFPRQGGDTQYF	TGTGCCAGCAGTTTCCCTAGACAGGGGGGAGATACGCAGTATTTT
TRBV7-8	TRBD1	few	TRBJ2-3	CASSLGTGDFPDTQYF	TGTGCCAGCAGCCTGGGGACAGGGGATTTCCCGGATACGCAGTATTTT
TRBV18	-	-	TRBJ2-7	CASSPTEGQLYEQYF	TGTGCCAGCTCACCAACGGAGGGACAGCTCTACGAGCAGTACTTC
TRBV14	-	-	TRBJ2-7	CASSQAGVVEQYF	TGTGCCAGCAGCCAAGCGGGAGTTGTGGAGCAGTACTTC
TRBV12-3/TRBV12-4	-	-	TRBJ2-3	CASSFGIGTYEQYF	TGTGCCAGCAGTTTTGGTATTGGGACCTACGAGCAGTATTTT
TRBV27	TRBD2	many	TRBJ2-1	CASSLYRTSGVRYNEQFF	TGTGCCAGCAGTTTATACCGGACTAGCGGGGTACGCTACAATGAGCAGTTCTTC
TRBV3-1	-	few	TRBJ1-1	CASSQTDGVWAFF	TGTGCCAGCAGCCAAACCGACGGTGTGTGGGCTTTCTTT
TRBV12-3/TRBV12-4	TRBD2	many	TRBJ2-1	CASSPPGLVYNEQFF	TGTGCCAGCAGTCCACCGGGACTAGTTTACAATGAGCAGTTCTTC
TRBV12-3/TRBV12-4	-	-	TRBJ2-5	CASSWQGATQYF	TGTGCCAGCAGTTGGCAGGGTGCGACCCAGTACTTC
TRBV24-1	-	many	TRBJ2-1	CATSDLNRAEQFF	TGTGCCACCAGTGATTTAAACAGGGCCGAGCAGTTCTTC
TRBV7-2	TRBD2	few	TRBJ2-1	CASSATGTSVYNEQFF	TGTGCCAGCAGCGCCACCGGGACTAGCGTCTACAATGAGCAGTTCTTC
TRBV2	-	-	TRBJ1-6	CASSGTMVYNSPLHF	TGTGCCAGCTCTGGCACAATGGTTTATAATTCACCCCTCCACTTT
TRBV3-1	-	few	TRBJ2-5	CASSQNSRLVQETQYF	TGTGCCAGCAGCCAAAATAGTAGGCTAGTTCAAGAGACCCAGTACTTC
TRBV14	TRBD2	-	TRBJ2-1	CASSRSGTSARGEQFF	TGTGCCAGCAGCCGATCCGGGACTAGCGCAAGGGGGGAGCAGTTCTTC
TRBV4-1	-	many	TRBJ2-7	CASSQEEGVAFGISYEQYF	TGCGCCAGCAGCCAAGAAGAGGGGGTCGCATTCGGGATTTCCTACGAGCAGTACTTC
TRBV27	-	many	TRBJ2-1	CASSRGPSSYNEQFF	TGTGCCAGCAGTAGGGGCCCGAGCTCCTACAATGAGCAGTTCTTC
TRBV3-1	-	-	TRBJ1-6	CASSPKGGLKDSPLHF	TGTGCCAGCAGCCCCAAAGGGGGGCTAAAGGATTCACCCCTCCACTTT
TRBV7-2	-	-	TRBJ2-2	CASSGRSTGELFF	TGTGCCAGCAGTGGGAGGAGCACCGGGGAGCTGTTTTTT
TRBV12-3/TRBV12-4	-	-	TRBJ2-3	CASSLGYSADTQYF	TGTGCCAGCAGTTTAGGCTATAGCGCAGATACGCAGTATTTT
TRBV7-9	-	many	TRBJ2-2	CASSTPIFTGELFF	TGTGCCAGCAGCACCCCGATTTTCACCGGGGAGCTGTTTTTT